The clone carrying this TCR beta chain has only one observation. This sample is part of a study of blood T cell repertoires in COVID-19. Study background: Researchers got acute and convalescent COVID-19 samples from the United States, Italy and Spain. PBMCs, B-cell-depleted T cells, or T cells provided the cDNA or gDNA that made up the material.

Original methodology: How many nucleated cells were present was estimated from reference gene primer amplification. Sequencing was performed with immunoSEQ multiplex PCR; in TCRdb, only in-frame clones are kept and a portion is missing. V and J calls and clone size come straight from that table; D and trimming were deduced from the DNA. The top ten hold 3.1% of the sample, which has a few hundred thousand clones, approximately 81% seen once. The CDR3 extends over 12 amino acids. The ends were cut back, 0 bases at V and 11 bases at J, with 10 bases in the middle. CDR1 and CDR2 from the germline V gene are MNHEY and SVGEGT.

This clonotype originated in a woman between 18 and 30 years old with acute or convalescent COVID-19. Material for sequencing was peripheral blood. The V and J genes are TRBV6-2 or TRBV6-3 and TRBJ1-1, with D unclear. CDR3 bases: TGTGCCAGCAGTTACTCGAGGCTCGGGGCTTTCTTT. Its translation: CASSYSRLGAFF.